This TCR beta chain was sequenced during a study of T-cell reconstitution after alpha-beta-depleted transplantation in children. Preparation of the TCRbeta library involved a method that used unique molecular identifiers. TCRdb re-called the PCR reads with MiXCR, one entry per CDR3 protein. This repertoire shows 600,000 to 700,000 distinct CDR3 sequences, roughly 15% found once; its top ten account for 0.9% to 1.2%. CDR1 and CDR2 from the germline V gene are MNHNY and SVGAGI (reference sequence). Trimming shortened V by 7 bases and J by 3 bases, and 12 bases separated the two germline ends. CDR3 size: 13 residues.

V and J are TRBV6-6 and TRBJ1-1, with D perhaps matching TRBD1 (5 bases). The starting material was PBMCs from the stem cell graft donor, obtained from the stem cell graft. The receptor comes from a human donor who donated a stem cell graft to a child with acute myeloid leukemia. The CDR3 loop is CASTDRGDTEAFF. DNA of the CDR3: TGTGCCAGCACCGACCGGGGGGACACTGAAGCTTTCTTT.